What follows is one T cell receptor (beta chain) and its context. The antigen remains undetermined. Both 60 Vbeta primers and 13 Jbeta primers went into the PCR. The repertoire was sequenced with immunoSEQ multiplex PCR; TCRdb's copy has only in-frame clones and lacks some. The sample lists about 160,000 clones, less than 85% seen once, with roughly 1.4% in the top ten. This sample was taken from a study of cytomegalovirus exposure and HLA in healthy donors. On the study more broadly: Earlier, 100 million or so unique TCR beta sequences were recovered from approximately 180 million T cells by an analysis.

The germline CDR1 and CDR2 sequences are MDHEN and SYDVKM. With V trimmed by 5 bases and J by 1 base, 2 bases remained unmatched. The CDR3 is 14 amino acids. General study findings and limits: The listing of about 150 TCR beta chains classed them as cytomegalovirus-associated. A later analysis reportedly identified an Asian-associated ancestry cluster as carrying fewer N-insertions than the roughly 720-donor mean.

The sequenced material came from PBMCs. The clonotype originates from a man aged 55 to 70 in good health and CMV-seronegative. This chain uses TRBV28 with TRBJ1-5; 7 bases map to TRBD1. CDR3 in DNA: TGTGCCAGCAGTGCCAGGGGGAGCAATCAGCCCCAGCATTTT. It specifies CASSARGSNQPQHF.